The entry below describes one TCR beta chain. 60 Vbeta and 13 Jbeta primers were used in PCR. This table comes from immunoSEQ multiplex PCR, and its TCRdb copy is limited to in-frame clones, with some not included. The data contain 150,000 or so clones, 65% to 85% of them singletons. V gave up 1 base and J gave up 1 base; unmatched junction bases: 10. Germline lookup yields CDR1 MNHNS and CDR2 SASEGT. The CDR3 is made up of 18 amino acids. The data originate from a study of cytomegalovirus exposure and HLA in healthy donors. The receptor's source is a woman between 40 and 50 years old in good health and CMV-seropositive. The sample consisted of PBMCs. J is TRBJ1-1 and V is TRBV6-1, with 9 bases identical to TRBD1. The CDR3 nucleotides read TGTGCCAGCAGTGAAGAATCGGGGACAGGGCGGAAGAACACTGAAGCTTTCTTT. It specifies CASSEESGTGRKNTEAFF.